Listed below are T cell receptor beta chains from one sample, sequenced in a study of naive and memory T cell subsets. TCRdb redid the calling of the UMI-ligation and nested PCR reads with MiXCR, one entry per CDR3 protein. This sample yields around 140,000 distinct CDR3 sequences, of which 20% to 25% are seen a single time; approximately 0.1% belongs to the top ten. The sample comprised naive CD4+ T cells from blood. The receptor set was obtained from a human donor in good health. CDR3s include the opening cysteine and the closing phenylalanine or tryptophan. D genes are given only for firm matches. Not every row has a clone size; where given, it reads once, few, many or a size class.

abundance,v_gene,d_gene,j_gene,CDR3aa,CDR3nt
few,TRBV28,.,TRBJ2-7,CASSLQGQVLREQYF,TGTGCCAGCAGTTTGCAAGGGCAGGTCTTACGCGAGCAGTACTTC
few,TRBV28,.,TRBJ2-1,CASSTGTSAYNEQFF,TGTGCCAGCAGTACCGGGACTTCCGCGTACAATGAGCAGTTCTTC
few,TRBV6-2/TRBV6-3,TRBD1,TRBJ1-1,CASNPQGVVEAFF,TGTGCCAGCAACCCACAGGGGGTAGTTGAAGCTTTCTTT
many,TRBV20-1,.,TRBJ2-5,CSARMVETQYF,TGCAGTGCTAGAATGGTGGAGACCCAGTACTTC
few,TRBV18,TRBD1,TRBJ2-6,CASSPGATGYGANVLTF,TGTGCCAGCTCACCAGGGGCGACAGGGTACGGGGCCAACGTCCTGACTTTC
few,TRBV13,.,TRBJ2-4,CASSLMYGKNIQYF,TGTGCCAGCAGCTTAATGTATGGCAAAAACATTCAGTACTTC
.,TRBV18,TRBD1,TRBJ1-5,CASSLDRTNQPQHF,TGTGCCAGCTCACTGGACAGGACCAATCAGCCCCAGCATTTT
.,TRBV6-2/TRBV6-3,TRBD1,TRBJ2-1,CASSLVGGAYNEQFF,TGTGCCAGCAGTCTAGTAGGGGGCGCCTACAATGAGCAGTTCTTC
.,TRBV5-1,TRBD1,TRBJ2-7,CASSLGGQGAYEQYF,TGCGCCAGCAGCTTGGGCGGACAGGGGGCCTACGAGCAGTACTTC
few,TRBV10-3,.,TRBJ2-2,CAINTDRPNTGELFF,TGTGCCATCAATACGGACCGCCCAAACACCGGGGAGCTGTTTTTT
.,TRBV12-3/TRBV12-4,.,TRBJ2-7,CASSIPFGPVHF,TGTGCCAGCAGTATCCCCTTTGGACCAGTTCACTTC
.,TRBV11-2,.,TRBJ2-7,CASSFPTRTGQYF,TGTGCCAGCAGCTTTCCTACTCGAACGGGACAGTACTTC
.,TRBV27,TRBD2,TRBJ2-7,CASSSPSGGSNHKYSYEQYF,TGTGCCAGCAGTTCACCGTCCGGCGGGAGTAATCACAAGTACTCCTACGAGCAGTACTTC
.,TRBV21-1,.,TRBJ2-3,CASSKEELAGVTDTQYF,TGTGCCAGCAGCAAAGAAGAACTAGCGGGAGTCACAGATACGCAGTATTTT
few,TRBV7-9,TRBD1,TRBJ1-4,CASSLTGGRDEKLFF,TGTGCCAGCAGCTTGACAGGGGGCCGGGATGAAAAACTGTTTTTT
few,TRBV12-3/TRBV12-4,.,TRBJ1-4,CASSTYPNEKLFF,TGTGCCAGCAGTACATACCCCAATGAAAAACTGTTTTTT
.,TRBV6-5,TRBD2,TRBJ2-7,CASGKTGRGYEQYF,TGTGCCAGCGGTAAAACGGGGAGGGGCTACGAGCAGTACTTC
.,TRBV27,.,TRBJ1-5,CASSFAPNQPQHF,TGTGCCAGCAGTTTCGCACCTAATCAGCCCCAGCATTTT
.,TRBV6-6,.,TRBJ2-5,CASSGRIEETQYF,TGTGCCAGCAGTGGCCGGATCGAAGAGACCCAGTACTTC
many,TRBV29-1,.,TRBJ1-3,CSVVGRTGNTIYF,TGCAGCGTTGTTGGGAGGACTGGAAACACCATATATTTT
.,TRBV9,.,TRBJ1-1,CASTGGGGINEAFF,TGTGCCAGCACCGGGGGAGGGGGGATAAATGAAGCTTTCTTT
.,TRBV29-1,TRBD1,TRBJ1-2,CSVDPTGFRGYTF,TGCAGCGTTGACCCGACAGGGTTTCGTGGCTACACCTTC
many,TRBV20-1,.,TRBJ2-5,CSARDPQGKKTQYF,TGCAGTGCTAGAGATCCACAGGGCAAAAAGACCCAGTACTTC
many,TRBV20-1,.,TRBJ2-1,CSARDHGTPRNEQFF,TGCAGTGCTAGAGATCACGGGACTCCGAGGAATGAGCAGTTCTTC
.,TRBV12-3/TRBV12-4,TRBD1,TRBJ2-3,CASRRTGRTDTQYF,TGTGCCAGCAGACGGACAGGGCGCACAGATACGCAGTATTTT
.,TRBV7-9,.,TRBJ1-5,CASVNYGGAEGNQPQHF,TGTGCCAGCGTGAACTATGGAGGGGCTGAGGGCAATCAGCCCCAGCATTTT
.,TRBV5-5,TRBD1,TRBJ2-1,CASSFYGTGHNEQFF,TGTGCCAGCAGCTTTTACGGGACAGGGCACAATGAGCAGTTCTTC
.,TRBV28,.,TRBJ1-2,CASSAGHYGYTF,TGTGCCAGCAGTGCAGGGCACTATGGCTACACCTTC
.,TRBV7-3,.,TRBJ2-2,CASSLSPAANTGELFF,TGTGCCAGCAGCTTAAGTCCAGCAGCGAACACCGGGGAGCTGTTTTTT
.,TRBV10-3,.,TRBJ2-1,CAISETPYNEQFF,TGTGCCATCAGTGAGACCCCATACAATGAGCAGTTCTTC
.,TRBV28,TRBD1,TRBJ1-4,CASTPVDRGNEKLFF,TGTGCCAGCACCCCGGTGGACAGGGGTAATGAAAAACTGTTTTTT
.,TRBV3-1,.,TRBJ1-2,CASSQGPPGSYTF,TGTGCCAGCAGCCAAGGCCCCCCCGGGAGCTACACCTTC
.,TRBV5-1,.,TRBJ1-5,CASSPLPVGDQPQHF,TGCGCCAGCAGCCCCCTTCCAGTAGGGGATCAGCCCCAGCATTTT
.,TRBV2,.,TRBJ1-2,CASNGDQIGGYTF,TGTGCCAGCAATGGGGACCAAATCGGGGGCTACACCTTC
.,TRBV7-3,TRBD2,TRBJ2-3,CASSSGLVTHTQYF,TGTGCCAGCAGCTCCGGACTAGTTACACATACGCAGTATTTT
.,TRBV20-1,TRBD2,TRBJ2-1,CSARDPLAGVVYNEQFF,TGCAGTGCTAGAGACCCACTAGCGGGAGTAGTCTACAATGAGCAGTTCTTC
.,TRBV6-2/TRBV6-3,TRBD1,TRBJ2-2,CASRQGLPGELFF,TGTGCCAGCAGACAGGGGTTACCCGGGGAGCTGTTTTTT
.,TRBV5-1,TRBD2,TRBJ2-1,CASSLVVAGAYNEQFF,TGCGCCAGCAGCTTGGTAGTAGCGGGAGCCTACAATGAGCAGTTCTTC
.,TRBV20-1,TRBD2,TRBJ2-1,CSARGGLATYNEQFF,TGCAGTGCTAGAGGCGGACTAGCCACCTACAATGAGCAGTTCTTC
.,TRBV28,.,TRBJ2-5,CASRATVLETQYF,TGTGCCAGCAGGGCGACAGTTCTTGAGACCCAGTACTTC
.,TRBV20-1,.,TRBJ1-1,CSAGNPLRNTEAIF,TGCAGTGCTGGGAATCCGCTCAGGAACACTGAAGCTATCTTT
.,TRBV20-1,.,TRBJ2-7,CSAPLRVHEQYF,TGCAGTGCTCCTCTCAGGGTGCACGAGCAGTACTTC
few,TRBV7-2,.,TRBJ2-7,CASSTGPTYEQYF,TGTGCCAGCAGCACAGGGCCCACCTACGAGCAGTACTTC
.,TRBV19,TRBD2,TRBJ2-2,CASRGTSNTGELFF,TGTGCCAGTAGGGGGACTAGTAACACCGGGGAGCTGTTTTTT
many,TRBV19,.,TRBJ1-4,CASRDVGRSTNEKLFF,TGTGCCAGTAGAGATGTCGGGCGTTCAACTAATGAAAAACTGTTTTTT
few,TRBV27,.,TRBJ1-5,CASSRVGYSNQPQHF,TGTGCCAGCAGTAGGGTGGGTTATAGCAATCAGCCCCAGCATTTT
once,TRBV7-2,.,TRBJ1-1,CASRGRGTEAFF,TGTGCCAGCAGGGGCCGTGGCACTGAAGCTTTCTTT
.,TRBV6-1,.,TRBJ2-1,CASSVIMASSYNEQFF,TGTGCCAGCAGTGTCATTATGGCGAGCTCCTACAATGAGCAGTTCTTC
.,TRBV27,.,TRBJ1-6,CASSLWGKNSPLHF,TGTGCCAGCAGTTTATGGGGAAAGAATTCACCCCTCCACTTT